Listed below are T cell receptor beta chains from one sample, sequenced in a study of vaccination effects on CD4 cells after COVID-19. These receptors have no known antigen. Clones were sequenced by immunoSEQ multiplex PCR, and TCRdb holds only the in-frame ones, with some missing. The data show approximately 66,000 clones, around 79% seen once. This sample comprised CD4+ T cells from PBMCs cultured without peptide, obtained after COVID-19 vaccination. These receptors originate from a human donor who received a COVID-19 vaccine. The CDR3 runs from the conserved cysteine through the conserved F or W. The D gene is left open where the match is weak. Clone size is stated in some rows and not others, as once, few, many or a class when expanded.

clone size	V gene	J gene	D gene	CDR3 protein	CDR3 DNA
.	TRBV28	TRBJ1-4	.	CASSLSQGSEKLFF	TGTGCCAGCAGTTTATCACAGGGTAGTGAAAAACTGTTTTTT
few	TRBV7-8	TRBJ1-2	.	CASSLSKRARSGYTF	TGTGCCAGCAGCTTAAGCAAGCGGGCCCGGAGTGGCTACACCTTC
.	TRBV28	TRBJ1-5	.	CASLVGYSNQPQHF	TGTGCCAGCCTGGTAGGGTATAGCAATCAGCCCCAGCATTTT
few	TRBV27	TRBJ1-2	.	CASNTPGRRGYTF	TGTGCCAGCAACACCCCGGGACGGAGAGGCTACACCTTC
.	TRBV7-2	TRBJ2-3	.	CASSRSSLFGTDTQYF	TGTGCCAGCAGCCGGTCTTCACTTTTTGGCACAGATACGCAGTATTTT
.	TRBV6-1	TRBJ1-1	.	CASSEAAAGLRQNTEAFF	TGTGCCAGCAGTGAAGCGGCGGCGGGCCTGCGACAGAACACTGAAGCTTTCTTT
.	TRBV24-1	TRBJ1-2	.	CATSDLTGSIGYTF	TGTGCCACCAGTGACCTCACAGGGTCGATTGGCTACACCTTC
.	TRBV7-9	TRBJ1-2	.	CASSPGESGYTF	TGTGCCAGCAGCCCAGGGGAATCTGGCTACACCTTC
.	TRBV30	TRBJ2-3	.	CAWSDRLSTDTQYF	TGTGCCTGGAGTGATCGGCTCAGCACAGATACGCAGTATTTT
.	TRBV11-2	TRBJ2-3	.	CASSSRLGGTDTQYF	TGTGCCAGCAGCTCCAGGTTAGGGGGCACAGATACGCAGTATTTT
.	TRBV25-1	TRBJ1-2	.	CASTPSGAGGGYTF	TGTGCCAGCACCCCATCTGGGGCAGGAGGTGGCTACACCTTC
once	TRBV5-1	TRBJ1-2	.	CASSLGTPYGYTF	TGCGCCAGCAGCTTGGGGACACCCTATGGCTACACCTTC
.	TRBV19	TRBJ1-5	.	CASSIGNSNQPQHF	TGTGCCAGTAGTATCGGGAATAGCAATCAGCCCCAGCATTTT
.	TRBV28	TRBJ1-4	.	CAIGTPATNEKLFF	TGTGCCATCGGGACACCTGCAACTAATGAAAAACTGTTTTTT
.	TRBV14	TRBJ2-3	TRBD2	CASSLGTMGGTDTQYF	TGTGCCAGCAGCCTCGGGACTATGGGAGGCACAGATACGCAGTATTTT
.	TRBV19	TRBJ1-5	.	CALFGGFQQPQHF	TGTGCCCTTTTCGGGGGTTTCCAGCAGCCCCAGCATTTT
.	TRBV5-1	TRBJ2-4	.	CASSSGGRNIQYF	TGCGCCAGCAGTTCTGGGGGGCGAAACATTCAGTACTTC
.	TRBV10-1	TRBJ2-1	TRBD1	CASSRGQVESEQFF	TGCGCCAGCAGTCGCGGACAGGTGGAGAGTGAGCAGTTCTTC
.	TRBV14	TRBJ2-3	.	CASSQVQSTDTQYF	TGTGCCAGCAGCCAAGTACAGAGCACAGATACGCAGTATTTT
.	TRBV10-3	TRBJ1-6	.	CATAHPTYNSPLHF	TGTGCCACCGCACACCCCACCTATAATTCACCCCTCCACTTT
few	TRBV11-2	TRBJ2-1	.	CASRGLVGYNEQFF	TGTGCCAGCAGGGGACTTGTGGGATACAATGAGCAGTTCTTC
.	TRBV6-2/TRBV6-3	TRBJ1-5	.	CASSYSGRGNQPQHF	TGTGCCAGCAGTTACTCGGGTAGGGGCAATCAGCCCCAGCATTTT
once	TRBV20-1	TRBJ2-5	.	CSARAGETQYF	TGCAGTGCTAGAGCAGGGGAGACCCAGTACTTC
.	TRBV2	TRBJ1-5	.	CASQYANRNQPQHF	TGTGCCAGTCAATACGCGAACCGCAATCAGCCCCAGCATTTT
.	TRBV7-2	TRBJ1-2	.	CASSLDYGYTF	TGTGCCAGCAGCTTGGACTATGGCTACACCTTC
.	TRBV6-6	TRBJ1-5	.	CASSGTGSNQPQHF	TGTGCCAGCAGTGGAACAGGGAGCAATCAGCCCCAGCATTTT
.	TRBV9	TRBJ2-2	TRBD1	CASRDDRDRLNTGELFF	TGTGCCAGCAGGGACGACCGGGACAGACTGAACACCGGGGAGCTGTTTTTT
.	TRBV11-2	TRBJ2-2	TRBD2	CASSLPRGGGFSGELFF	TGTGCCAGCAGCTTACCTCGGGGGGGCGGTTTTTCCGGGGAGCTGTTTTTT
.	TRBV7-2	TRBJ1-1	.	CASSLAVAVTEAFF	TGTGCCAGCAGCTTAGCGGTGGCCGTCACTGAAGCTTTCTTT
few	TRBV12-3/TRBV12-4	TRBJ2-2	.	CASSPTPGGELFF	TGTGCCAGCAGTCCTACTCCGGGTGGCGAGCTGTTTTTT
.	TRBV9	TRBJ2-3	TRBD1	CASSVVGRGRADTQYF	TGTGCCAGCAGCGTAGTGGGCAGGGGGCGGGCAGATACGCAGTATTTT
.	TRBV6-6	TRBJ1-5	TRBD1	CASRGQGAIQPQHF	TGTGCCAGCAGGGGACAGGGGGCGATTCAGCCCCAGCATTTT
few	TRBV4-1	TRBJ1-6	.	CASSQFSGQPTYNSPLHF	TGCGCCAGCAGCCAATTCAGCGGACAGCCTACCTATAATTCACCCCTCCACTTT
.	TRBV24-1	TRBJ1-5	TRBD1	CATSGGRGLGNQPQHF	TGTGCCACCAGTGGGGGCAGGGGGCTTGGCAATCAGCCCCAGCATTTT
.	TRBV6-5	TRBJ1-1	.	CASTSGLMNTEAFF	TGTGCCAGCACTTCCGGACTCATGAACACTGAAGCTTTCTTT
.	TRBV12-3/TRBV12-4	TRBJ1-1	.	CASSLNEFTEAFF	TGTGCCAGCAGTTTAAACGAGTTTACTGAAGCTTTCTTT
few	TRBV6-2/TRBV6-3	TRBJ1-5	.	CASSGQWVVLQPQHF	TGTGCCAGCAGCGGACAGTGGGTTGTTTTACAGCCCCAGCATTTT
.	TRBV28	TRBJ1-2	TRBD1	CASSLLTGTGGYTF	TGTGCCAGCAGTTTATTGACTGGGACAGGTGGCTACACCTTC
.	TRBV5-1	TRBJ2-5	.	CASSLAPQGHQETQYF	TGCGCCAGCAGCTTGGCCCCACAGGGACACCAAGAGACCCAGTACTTC
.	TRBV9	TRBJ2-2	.	CASSVPLASDTGELFF	TGTGCCAGCAGCGTCCCTCTAGCGTCCGACACCGGGGAGCTGTTTTTT
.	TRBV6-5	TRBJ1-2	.	CASREGPTNYGYTF	TGTGCCAGCAGAGAGGGCCCTACTAACTATGGCTACACCTTC
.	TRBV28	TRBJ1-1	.	CASSYRQSPEAFF	TGTGCCAGCAGCTACCGACAGTCCCCTGAAGCTTTCTTT
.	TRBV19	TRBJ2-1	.	CASSKVDWNEQFF	TGTGCCAGTAGTAAGGTGGATTGGAATGAGCAGTTCTTC
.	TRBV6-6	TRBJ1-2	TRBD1	CASTQGTGGSRYGYTF	TGTGCCAGCACCCAAGGGACAGGGGGCTCTCGATATGGCTACACCTTC
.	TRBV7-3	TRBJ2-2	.	CASSLRAVANTGELFF	TGTGCCAGCAGCTTAAGGGCAGTCGCGAACACCGGGGAGCTGTTTTTT
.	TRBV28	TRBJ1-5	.	CASSPVQNGNQPQHF	TGTGCCAGCAGTCCCGTTCAGAACGGCAATCAGCCCCAGCATTTT